The 8 T cell receptor beta chains presented below share a single source sample, sequenced in a study of CD8 T cells in ankylosing spondylitis. TCRdb reprocessed the 5' RACE reads with MiXCR, giving one entry per CDR3 protein. The table records about 140,000 distinct CDR3 sequences, more than 7% of them present only once. What was sequenced was synovial fluid, either unsorted or a sorted T cell fraction (not recorded which). The receptors were sampled from a male donor with ankylosing spondylitis.

Many counts were recorded for this clonotype. Germline and junction disagree at one end, which may indicate a read error. CDR3 residues: CASSLKVVAYF. CDR3 DNA sequence: TGTGCCAGCAGCTTAAAGGTAGTAGCCTACTTC. V usage is TRBV7-2 and J usage is TRBJ2-1; the D is unclear. The length of the CDR3 is 11 residues. Germline lookup yields CDR1 SGHTA and CDR2 FQGNSA.

At least ten counts were recorded for this clonotype. The chain joins TRBV11-2 to TRBJ2-5, with 10 bases matching TRBD1. Germline values: CDR1 SGHAT, CDR2 FQNNGV. V was pared by 1 base and J by 4 bases, with 12 bases of the junction left unmatched. The CDR3 extends over 18 amino acids. DNA for the CDR3: TGTGCCAGCAGCTTAGGGTTGACCGGGACAGGGGTTTTAGAGACCCAGTACTTC. It specifies CASSLGLTGTGVLETQYF. The full variable domain, rest sourced from reference TRBV11-2 and TRBJ2-5, is EAGVAQSPRYKIIEKRQSVAFWCNPISGHATLYWYQQILGQGPKLLIQFQNNGVVDDSQLPKDRFSAERLKGVDSTLKIQPAKLEDSAVYLCASSLGLTGTGVLETQYFGPGTRLLVL.

This clonotype was counted ten times or more. The rearrangement joins TRBV7-2 to TRBJ2-1; 8 bases agree with TRBD2. The germline V gene encodes CDR1 SGHTA and CDR2 FQGNSA. The trim removed 5 bases at V and 5 bases at J, leaving 8 bases unmatched. The length of the CDR3 is 15 residues. DNA of the CDR3: TGTGCCAGCAGCCCACGACTAGCGCCCAACAATGAGCAGTTCTTC. Protein product: CASSPRLAPNNEQFF.

This clonotype has ten or more counts. The chain joins TRBV29-1 to TRBJ2-5; D not certain. The V and J ends lost 6 bases and 2 bases respectively, with 10 bases between them. Germline V gene data show CDR1 as SQVTM and CDR2 as ANQGSEA. The CDR3 has 12 amino acids. CDR3 nucleotides: TGCAGCGTCCAGACGCTACAAGAGACCCAGTACTTC. Protein product: CSVQTLQETQYF.

This clonotype is medium-sized by share. J is TRBJ2-7 and V is TRBV19; no definite D call. Germline-derived CDR1 and CDR2 are LNHDA and SQIVND (reference sequence). Deletions cut 3 bases from V and 1 base from J, with 7 bases between. This CDR3 spans 13 amino acids. CDR3 DNA sequence: TGTGCCAGTAGTATTACGGTTTCCTACGAGCAGTACTTC. Translation: CASSITVSYEQYF.

This clonotype was recorded many times. The chain uses TRBV5-1 and TRBJ2-7; no firm D call. CDR3 length equals 14 residues. The germline V gene encodes CDR1 SGHRS and CDR2 YFSETQ. The ends were cut back, 0 bases at V and 4 bases at J, with 11 bases in the middle. CDR3 residues: CASSLDVRFYEQYF. CDR3 nucleotide sequence: TGCGCCAGCAGCTTGGACGTCAGATTTTACGAGCAGTACTTC.

This clonotype was seen a handful of times. This chain connects TRBV10-3 to TRBJ2-7; D may correspond to TRBD1 or TRBD2 (6 bases each). CDR1 and CDR2 from the germline V gene are ENHRY and SYGVKD. This CDR3 comprises 14 residues. V lost 3 bases to trimming and J lost 1 base, with 10 bases between them. The CDR3 protein is CAISDRGRSYEQYF. DNA of the CDR3: TGTGCCATCAGTGACCGGGGGCGATCCTACGAGCAGTACTTC.

This clonotype has a count of ten or more. This chain uses TRBV7-9 with TRBJ2-7; 7 bases align to TRBD1. CDR1 and CDR2 from the germline V gene are SEHNR and FQNEAQ (reference sequence). CDR3 length: 17 amino acids. V lost 3 bases to trimming and J lost 2 bases; unmatched junction nucleotides: 13. The CDR3: CASSLSPPGQRTYEQYF. CDR3 nucleotide sequence: TGTGCCAGCAGCTTGTCCCCCCCGGGACAGCGAACCTACGAGCAGTACTTC.